This TCR beta chain was obtained from a study of OX40 agonist ivuxolimab in advanced cancers. The wider study: Cancers in dose escalation were hepatocellular, melanoma, renal cell and head and neck. Overall study findings and caveats: Not determined was the antigen specificity of the expanded peripheral T cells.

Concerning this clone: Its antigen remains unknown.

Trimming took off 7 bases at V and 6 bases at J, with 11 bases between the two ends. The CDR3 loop spans 11 amino acids. CDR1 is SGHDT and CDR2 is YYEEEE in the germline V gene. Generated by immunoSEQ multiplex PCR, the TCRdb table keeps only in-frame clones and is missing some. The sample has around 100,000 clones; more than 85% are singletons. Sequenced material: CD4+ or CD8+ T cells sorted from blood, taken in a trial of the OX40 agonist ivuxolimab. The sequence derives from an adult with an advanced solid tumor such as melanoma, head and neck, liver or kidney cancer. The chain employs TRBV5-6 and TRBJ2-7; D is perhaps TRBD1 (5 bases). The DNA for the CDR3 is TGTGCCAGCGCGTGGGGCGTCGAGCAGTACTTC. Its protein is CASAWGVEQYF.